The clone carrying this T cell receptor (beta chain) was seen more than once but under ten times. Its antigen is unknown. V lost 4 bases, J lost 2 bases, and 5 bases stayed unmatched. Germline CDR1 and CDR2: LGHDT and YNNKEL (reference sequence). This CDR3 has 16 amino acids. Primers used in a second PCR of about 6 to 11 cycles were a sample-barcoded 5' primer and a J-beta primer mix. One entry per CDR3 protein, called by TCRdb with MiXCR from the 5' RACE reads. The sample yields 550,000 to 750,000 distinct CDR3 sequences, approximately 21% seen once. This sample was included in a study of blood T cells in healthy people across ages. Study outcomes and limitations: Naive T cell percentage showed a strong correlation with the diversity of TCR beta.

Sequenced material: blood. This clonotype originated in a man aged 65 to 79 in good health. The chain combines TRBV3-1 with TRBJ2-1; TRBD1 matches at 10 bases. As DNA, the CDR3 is TGTGCCAGCAGCCGACAGGGGGCTAGGACCTACAATGAGCAGTTCTTC. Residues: CASSRQGARTYNEQFF.